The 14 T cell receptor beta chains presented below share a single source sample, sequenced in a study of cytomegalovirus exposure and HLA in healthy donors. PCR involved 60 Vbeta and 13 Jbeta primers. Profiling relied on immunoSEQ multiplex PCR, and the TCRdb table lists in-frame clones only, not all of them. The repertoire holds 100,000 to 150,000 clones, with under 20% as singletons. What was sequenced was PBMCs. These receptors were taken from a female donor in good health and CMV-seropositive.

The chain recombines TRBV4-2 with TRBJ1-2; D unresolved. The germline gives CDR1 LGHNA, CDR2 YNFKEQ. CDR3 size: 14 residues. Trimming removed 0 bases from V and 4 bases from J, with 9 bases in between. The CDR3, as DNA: TGTGCCAGCAGCCAAGAACGGGGAACCTATGGCTACACCTTC. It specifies CASSQERGTYGYTF.

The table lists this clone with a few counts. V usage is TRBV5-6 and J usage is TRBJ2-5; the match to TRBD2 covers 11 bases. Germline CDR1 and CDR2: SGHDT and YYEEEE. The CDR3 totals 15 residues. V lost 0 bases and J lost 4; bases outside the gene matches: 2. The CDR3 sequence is CASSLVAGGRETQYF. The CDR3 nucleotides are TGTGCCAGCAGCTTGGTAGCGGGAGGGCGAGAGACCCAGTACTTC.

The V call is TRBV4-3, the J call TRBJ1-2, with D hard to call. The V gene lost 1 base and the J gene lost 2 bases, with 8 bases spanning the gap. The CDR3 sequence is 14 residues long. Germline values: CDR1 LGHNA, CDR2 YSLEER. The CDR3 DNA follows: TGCGCCAGCAGCCAAGTCCGGGGAAACTATGGCTACACCTTC. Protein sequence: CASSQVRGNYGYTF.

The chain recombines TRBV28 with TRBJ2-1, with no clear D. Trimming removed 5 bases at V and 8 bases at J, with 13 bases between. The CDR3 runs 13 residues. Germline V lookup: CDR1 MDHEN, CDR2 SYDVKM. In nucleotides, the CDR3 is TGTGCCAGCAGTCCCCCCCGGGTCCATGAGCAGTTCTTC. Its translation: CASSPPRVHEQFF.

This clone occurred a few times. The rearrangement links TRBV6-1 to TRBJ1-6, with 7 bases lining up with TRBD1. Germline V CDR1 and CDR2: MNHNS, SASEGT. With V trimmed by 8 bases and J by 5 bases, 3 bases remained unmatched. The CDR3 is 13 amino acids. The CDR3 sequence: CASEGGNNSPLHF. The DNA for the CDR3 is TGTGCCAGCGAAGGGGGCAATAATTCACCCCTCCACTTT.

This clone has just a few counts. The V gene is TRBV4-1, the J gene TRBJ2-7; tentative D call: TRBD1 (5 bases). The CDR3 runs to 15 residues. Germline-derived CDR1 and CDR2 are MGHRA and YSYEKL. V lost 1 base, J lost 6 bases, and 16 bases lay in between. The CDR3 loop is CASSQVTVSPGEQYF. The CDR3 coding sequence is TGCGCCAGCAGCCAAGTGACAGTCTCTCCGGGCGAGCAGTACTTC.

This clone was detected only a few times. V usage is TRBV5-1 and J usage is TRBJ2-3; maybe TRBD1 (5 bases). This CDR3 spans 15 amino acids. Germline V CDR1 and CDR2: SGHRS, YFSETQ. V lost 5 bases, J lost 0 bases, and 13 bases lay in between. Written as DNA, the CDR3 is TGCGCCAGCAGATTTGACAGTTCTAGCACAGATACGCAGTATTTT. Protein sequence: CASRFDSSSTDTQYF. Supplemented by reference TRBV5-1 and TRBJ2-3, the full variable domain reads KAGVTQTPRYLIKTRGQQVTLSCSPISGHRSVSWYQQTPGQGLQFLFEYFSETQRNKGNFPGRFSGRQFSNSRSEMNVSTLELGDSALYLCASRFDSSSTDTQYFGPGTRLTVL.

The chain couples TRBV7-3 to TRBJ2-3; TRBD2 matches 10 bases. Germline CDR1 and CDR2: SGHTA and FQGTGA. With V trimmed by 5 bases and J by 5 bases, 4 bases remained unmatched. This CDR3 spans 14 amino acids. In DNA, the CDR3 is TGTGCCAGCAGCAAGGGACTAGCGCTAGATACGCAGTATTTT. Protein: CASSKGLALDTQYF.

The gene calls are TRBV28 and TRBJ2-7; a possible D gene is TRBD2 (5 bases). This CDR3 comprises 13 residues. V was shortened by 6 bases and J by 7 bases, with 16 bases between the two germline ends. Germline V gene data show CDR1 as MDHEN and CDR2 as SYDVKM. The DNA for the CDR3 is TGTGCCAGCAGGGTCGGGCCTCGAGGGGAGCAGTACTTC. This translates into CASRVGPRGEQYF.

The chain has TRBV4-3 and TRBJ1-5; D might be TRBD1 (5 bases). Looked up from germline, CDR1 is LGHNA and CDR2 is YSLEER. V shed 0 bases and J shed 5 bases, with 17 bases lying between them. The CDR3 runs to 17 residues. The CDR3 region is CASSQESAGWGYQPQHF. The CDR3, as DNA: TGCGCCAGCAGCCAAGAATCTGCAGGGTGGGGCTATCAGCCCCAGCATTTT.

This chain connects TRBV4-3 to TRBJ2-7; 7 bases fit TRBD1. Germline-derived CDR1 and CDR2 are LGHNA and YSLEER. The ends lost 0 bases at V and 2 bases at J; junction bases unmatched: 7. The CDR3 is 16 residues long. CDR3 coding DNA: TGCGCCAGCAGCCAAGACTTGCCGGGACAGCCCTACGAGCAGTACTTC. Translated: CASSQDLPGQPYEQYF.

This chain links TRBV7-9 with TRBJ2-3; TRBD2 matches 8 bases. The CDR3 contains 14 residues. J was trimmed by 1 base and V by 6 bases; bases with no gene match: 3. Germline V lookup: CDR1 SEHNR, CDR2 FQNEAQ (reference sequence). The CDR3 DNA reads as TGTGCCAGCAGTCAGACTAGCGGCACAGATACGCAGTATTTT. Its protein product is CASSQTSGTDTQYF.

As DNA, the CDR3 is TGTGCCAGCAGTTTATTAGCGGGAGGGCAAACAGATACGCAGTATTTT. Translation: CASSLLAGGQTDTQYF. The chain carries TRBV28 and TRBJ2-3; TRBD2 matches at 11 bases. The CDR3 consists of 16 residues. Per germline, CDR1 MDHEN and CDR2 SYDVKM. V dropped 1 base and J dropped 3; count of bases not matched to a gene: 3.

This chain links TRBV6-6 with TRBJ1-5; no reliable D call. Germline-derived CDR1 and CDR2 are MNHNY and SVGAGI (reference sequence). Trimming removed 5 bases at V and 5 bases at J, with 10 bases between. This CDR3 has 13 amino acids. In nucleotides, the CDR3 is TGTGCCAGCAGTGACGACACTCATCAGCCCCAGCATTTT. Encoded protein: CASSDDTHQPQHF.